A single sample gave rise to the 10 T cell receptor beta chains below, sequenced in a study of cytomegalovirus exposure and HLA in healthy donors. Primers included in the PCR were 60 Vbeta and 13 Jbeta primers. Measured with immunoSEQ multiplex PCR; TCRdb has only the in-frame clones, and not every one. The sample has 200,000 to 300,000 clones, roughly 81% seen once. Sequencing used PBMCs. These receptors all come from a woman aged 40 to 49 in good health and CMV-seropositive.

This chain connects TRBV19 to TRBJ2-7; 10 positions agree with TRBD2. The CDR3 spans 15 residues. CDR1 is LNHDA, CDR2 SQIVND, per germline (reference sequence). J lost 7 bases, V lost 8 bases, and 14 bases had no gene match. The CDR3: CASSVSLAGAWEQYF. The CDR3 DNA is TGTGCCAGTTCTGTTTCCCTAGCGGGAGCTTGGGAGCAGTACTTC.

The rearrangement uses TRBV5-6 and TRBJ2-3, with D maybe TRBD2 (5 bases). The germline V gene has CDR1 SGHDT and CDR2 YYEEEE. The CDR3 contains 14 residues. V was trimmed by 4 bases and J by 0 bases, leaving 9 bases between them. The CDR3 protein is CASSLRGSTDTQYF. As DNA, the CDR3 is TGTGCCAGCAGCCTTCGGGGTAGCACAGATACGCAGTATTTT.

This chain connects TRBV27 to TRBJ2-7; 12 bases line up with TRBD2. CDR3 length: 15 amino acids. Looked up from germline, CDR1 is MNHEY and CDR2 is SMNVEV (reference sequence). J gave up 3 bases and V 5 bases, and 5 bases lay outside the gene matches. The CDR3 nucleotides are TGTGCCAGCAGTCAACCGGGACTAGCGGGCTACGAGCAGTACTTC. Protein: CASSQPGLAGYEQYF.

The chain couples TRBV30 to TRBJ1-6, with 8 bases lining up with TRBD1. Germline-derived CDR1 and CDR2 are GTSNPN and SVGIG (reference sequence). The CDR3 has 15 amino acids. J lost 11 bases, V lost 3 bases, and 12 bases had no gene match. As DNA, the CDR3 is TGTGCCTGGAGCACCCTCGGACAGGGTGTTACACCCCTCCACTTT. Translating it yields CAWSTLGQGVTPLHF.

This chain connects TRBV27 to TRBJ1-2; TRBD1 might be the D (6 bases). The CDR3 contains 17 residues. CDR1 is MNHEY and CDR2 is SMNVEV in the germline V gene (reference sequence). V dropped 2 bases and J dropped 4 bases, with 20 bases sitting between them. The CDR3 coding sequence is TGTGCCAGCAGTTTACGGAATTATATAGGGGGGGTCTATGGCTACACCTTC. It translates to CASSLRNYIGGVYGYTF.

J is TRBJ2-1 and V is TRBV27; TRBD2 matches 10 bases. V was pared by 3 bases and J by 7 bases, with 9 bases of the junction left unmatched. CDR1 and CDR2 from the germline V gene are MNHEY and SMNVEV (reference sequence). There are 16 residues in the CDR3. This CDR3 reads CASSLALAGVGNEQFF. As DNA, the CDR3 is TGTGCCAGCAGTTTGGCTCTAGCGGGAGTGGGGAATGAGCAGTTCTTC.

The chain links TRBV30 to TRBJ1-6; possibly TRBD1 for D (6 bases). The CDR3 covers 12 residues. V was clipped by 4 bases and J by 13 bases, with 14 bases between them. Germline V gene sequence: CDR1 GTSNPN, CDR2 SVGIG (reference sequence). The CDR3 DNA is TGTGCCTGGACCGGGGGGCAATCCCCCCTCCACTTT. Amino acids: CAWTGGQSPLHF.

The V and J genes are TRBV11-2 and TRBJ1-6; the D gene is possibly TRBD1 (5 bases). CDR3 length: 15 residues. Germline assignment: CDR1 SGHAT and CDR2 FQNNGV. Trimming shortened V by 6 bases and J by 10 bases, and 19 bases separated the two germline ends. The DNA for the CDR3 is TGTGCCAGCAGTAGCCATCAGGGTCTACGATCACCCCTCCACTTT. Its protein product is CASSSHQGLRSPLHF.

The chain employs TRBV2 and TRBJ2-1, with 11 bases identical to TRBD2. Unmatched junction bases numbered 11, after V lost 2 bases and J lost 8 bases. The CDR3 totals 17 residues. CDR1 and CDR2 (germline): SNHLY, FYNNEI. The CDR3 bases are TGTGCCAGCAGTGAACTTACTGGGACTAGCGGATATCATGAGCAGTTCTTC. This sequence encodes CASSELTGTSGYHEQFF.

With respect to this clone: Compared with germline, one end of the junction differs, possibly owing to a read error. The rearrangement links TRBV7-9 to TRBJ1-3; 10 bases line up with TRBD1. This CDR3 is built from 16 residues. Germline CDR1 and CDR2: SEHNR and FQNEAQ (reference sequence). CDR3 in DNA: TGTTCCAGCAGTTTTAGGACAGGGGGCTCTGGAAACACCATATATTTT. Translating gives CSSSFRTGGSGNTIYF.